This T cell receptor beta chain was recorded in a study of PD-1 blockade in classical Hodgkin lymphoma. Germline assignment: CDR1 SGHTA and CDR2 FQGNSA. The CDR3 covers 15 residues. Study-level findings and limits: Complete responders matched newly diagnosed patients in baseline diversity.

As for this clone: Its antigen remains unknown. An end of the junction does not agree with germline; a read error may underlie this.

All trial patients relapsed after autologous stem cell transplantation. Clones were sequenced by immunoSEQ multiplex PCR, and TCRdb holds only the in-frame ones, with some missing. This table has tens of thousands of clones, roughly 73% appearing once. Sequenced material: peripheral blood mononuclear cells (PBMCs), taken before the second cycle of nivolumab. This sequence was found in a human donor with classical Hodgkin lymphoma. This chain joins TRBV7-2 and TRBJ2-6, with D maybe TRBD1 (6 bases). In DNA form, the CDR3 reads TGTGCCAGCAGTTTAGGGGGTATAGGGACCAACGTCCTGACTTTC. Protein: CASSLGGIGTNVLTF.